The text below deals with one T cell receptor beta chain. The CDR3 extends over 15 amino acids. Trimming took 3 bases from V and 3 from J, leaving 14 bases between them. A sample-barcoded 5' primer and a J-beta primer mix were used in a second PCR of about 7 to 12 cycles. From the 5' RACE reads, TCRdb called clonotypes with MiXCR, one entry per CDR3 protein. The sample shows roughly 700,000 distinct CDR3 sequences, 49% of them seen only once. The data stem from a study of blood T cells in healthy people across ages. This chain links TRBV12-3 or TRBV12-4 with TRBJ1-2; no reliable D call. Material: blood. This TCR was recovered from an older woman in good health. CDR3 nucleotides: TGTGCCAGCAGTTTTTCTACGGCTAGCTACTATGGCTACACCTTC. Translating gives CASSFSTASYYGYTF.